Presented here are 30 T cell receptor beta chains from one specimen sequenced in a study of chemoradiotherapy in HPV16-positive cancers. Method: immunoSEQ multiplex PCR; TCRdb's copy keeps in-frame clones and lacks some. The data contain 6,000 to 9,500 clones, roughly 70% of them singletons. The input for sequencing was tumor tissue, taken from a patient who underwent chemoradiotherapy. All receptors derive from a human donor with HPV-associated anogenital cancer.

Here the CDR3 DNA reads TGCAGCGTTGAGACTCAGAGGGCTTCACCCCTCCACTTT. This codes for CSVETQRASPLHF. The chain combines TRBV29-1 with TRBJ1-6, with D uncertain. Germline CDR1 reads SQVTM; CDR2 reads ANQGSEA. The CDR3 is made up of 13 amino acids. Trimming stripped 3 bases from V and 9 bases from J, with 12 bases between.

This clone was counted a single time. The V gene is TRBV9, the J gene TRBJ2-3, with TRBD2 as a possible D gene (7 bases). V lost 7 bases and J lost 5, with 17 bases in between. CDR1 is SGDLS and CDR2 is YYNGEE in the germline V gene. This CDR3 is built from 14 residues. The CDR3 reads CASGRGGRGDTQYF. For the CDR3, the DNA is TGTGCCAGCGGGAGGGGGGGCCGCGGAGATACGCAGTATTTT. Filled out from reference TRBV9 and TRBJ2-3, the complete variable domain reads DSGVTQTPKHLITATGQRVTLRCSPRSGDLSVYWYQQSLDQGLQFLIQYYNGEERAKGNILERFSAQQFPDLHSELNLSSLELGDSALYFCASGRGGRGDTQYFGPGTRLTVL.

In its sample, this clone was seen a few times. The CDR3 nucleotides are TGTGCCAGCAGCGGTCCGGGGAGTTATAATTCACCCCTCCACTTT. Its protein product is CASSGPGSYNSPLHF. V is TRBV6-6 and J is TRBJ1-6; no clear D gene. V lost 6 bases to trimming and J lost 4 bases, with 13 bases between them. The CDR3 consists of 15 residues. Germline assignment: CDR1 MNHNY and CDR2 SVGAGI (reference sequence).

This chain joins TRBV29-1 and TRBJ2-7; 8 nucleotides agree with TRBD1. The germline V gene encodes CDR1 SQVTM and CDR2 ANQGSEA. V shed 1 base and J 5 bases; nucleotides not matched to a gene: 4. The CDR3 contains 13 residues. CDR3: CSVEGTQGDEQYF. CDR3 DNA: TGCAGCGTTGAAGGGACACAGGGGGACGAGCAGTACTTC.

The chain is built from TRBV23-1 and TRBJ2-5, with a possible D match to TRBD2 (6 bases). TRBV23-1 is an ORF; its function is uncertain. Trimming removed 5 bases at V and 5 bases at J, with 12 bases between. This CDR3 comprises 13 residues. The CDR3: CASSSEGDETQYF. The CDR3 coding sequence is TGCGCCAGCAGTTCGGAGGGTGACGAGACCCAGTACTTC.

The CDR3 DNA reads TGTGCCAGCAGCTTAATGCATTTGCACAACAATGAGCAGTTCTTC. Protein product: CASSLMHLHNNEQFF. The chain couples TRBV7-3 to TRBJ2-1; no clear D gene. Trimming took off 1 base at V and 5 bases at J, with 12 bases between the two ends. CDR3 size: 15 residues. Looked up from germline, CDR1 is SGHTA and CDR2 is FQGTGA.

This sequence joins TRBV4-2 and TRBJ1-2; D gene unclear. From germline, CDR1 is LGHNA and CDR2 YNFKEQ. V lost 0 bases and J 8 bases, leaving 7 bases between the germline ends. The CDR3 runs 12 residues. CDR3 in DNA: TGTGCCAGCAGCCAAGATAAACGGGGCTACACCTTC. It yields the protein CASSQDKRGYTF.

This chain links TRBV9 with TRBJ2-1, with 9 bases lining up with TRBD1. The CDR3 totals 14 residues. The ends lost 1 base at V and 7 bases at J; junction bases unmatched: 3. CDR1 and CDR2 (germline): SGDLS, YYNGEE. CDR3 sequence: CASSVWDRENEQFF. The CDR3 DNA sequence: TGTGCCAGCAGCGTATGGGACAGGGAAAATGAGCAGTTCTTC.

The V and J genes are TRBV28 and TRBJ1-2; D gene uncertain. The germline gives CDR1 MDHEN, CDR2 SYDVKM. The CDR3 runs to 16 residues. The V end lost 5 bases, the J end lost 2 bases, and 18 bases lay between the germline ends. CDR3 sequence (DNA): TGTGCCAGCAGTGGTCTGCGGGAGCATCTGAACTATGGCTACACCTTC. Translation: CASSGLREHLNYGYTF.

The chain combines TRBV11-3 with TRBJ1-3; 7 bases agree with TRBD1. The CDR3 runs to 16 residues. The trim removed 1 base at V and 0 bases at J, leaving 3 bases unmatched. Germline CDR1 SGHNT, CDR2 YENEEA. This chain's CDR3 is CASSLGAGGSGNTIYF. For the CDR3, the DNA is TGTGCCAGCAGCTTAGGTGCAGGGGGCTCTGGAAACACCATATATTTT.

The rearrangement links TRBV11-2 to TRBJ2-5; D gene uncertain. V gave up 5 bases and J gave up 0 bases, with 1 base separating them. Germline assignment: CDR1 SGHAT and CDR2 FQNNGV. The CDR3 spans 11 residues. The CDR3 coding sequence is TGTGCCAGCAGCCACCAAGAGACCCAGTACTTC. Translated: CASSHQETQYF.

The gene calls are TRBV13 and TRBJ2-7; 10 nucleotides line up with TRBD2. The CDR3 contains 13 residues. J lost 7 bases, V lost 5 bases, and 5 bases had no gene match. CDR1 is PRHDT, CDR2 FYEKMQ, per germline (reference sequence). The CDR3 DNA follows: TGTGCCAGCAGCCAAAGCGGGGGGGCAGAGCAGTACTTC. Translation: CASSQSGGAEQYF.

J is TRBJ2-7 and V is TRBV7-8; D uncertain. CDR1 SGHVS and CDR2 FQNEAQ come from the germline V gene. CDR3 length: 14 residues. V dropped 5 bases and J dropped 4 bases, with 15 bases sitting between them. CDR3 loop: CASSTRSVAYEQYF. The CDR3 DNA reads as TGTGCCAGCAGCACCCGGTCAGTGGCATACGAGCAGTACTTC.

The genes are TRBV29-1 and TRBJ2-5, with D possibly TRBD1 on 6 matching bases. The length of the CDR3 is 12 residues. With 7 bases removed from V and 5 bases from J, the gap between germline ends came to 14 bases. Germline V gene data show CDR1 as SQVTM and CDR2 as ANQGSEA. The CDR3 is CSGAGAEETQYF. As DNA, the CDR3 is TGCAGCGGAGCAGGGGCGGAGGAGACCCAGTACTTC.

J is TRBJ1-4 and V is TRBV5-1; D may be TRBD1 (6 bases). Germline V lookup: CDR1 SGHRS, CDR2 YFSETQ. The CDR3 loop spans 15 amino acids. Trimming pared 4 bases from V and 2 bases from J, leaving 12 bases between. The CDR3, as DNA: TGCGCCAGCAGCGGAACAGGGTTGACTAATGAAAAACTGTTTTTT. Its translation: CASSGTGLTNEKLFF.

The rearrangement uses TRBV7-2 and TRBJ2-5; 7 nucleotides agree with TRBD1. The V and J ends lost 5 bases and 6 bases, in that order; junction bases with no gene match: 6. The CDR3 is 13 amino acids. CDR1 is SGHTA, CDR2 FQGNSA, per germline. The CDR3 DNA follows: TGTGCCAGCAGCCTCGGCAGGGGGAAGACCCAGTACTTC. Translation: CASSLGRGKTQYF.

The chain links TRBV7-9 to TRBJ1-4; TRBD1 matches at 9 bases. CDR1 and CDR2 from the germline V gene are SEHNR and FQNEAQ (reference sequence). CDR3 length: 15 amino acids. The ends lost 3 bases at V and 7 bases at J; junction bases unmatched: 6. The CDR3 DNA reads as TGTGCCAGCAGCTTCGCCGGGACAGGGAGTGAAAAACTGTTTTTT. Translation: CASSFAGTGSEKLFF.

This clone occurred a few times. The chain links TRBV7-8 to TRBJ1-5, with D unclear. Trimming removed 4 bases from V and 1 base from J, with 17 bases in between. This CDR3 comprises 17 residues. Germline-derived CDR1 and CDR2 are SGHVS and FQNEAQ. The DNA for the CDR3 is TGTGCCAGCAGCTCCCTAGACGGGCCTTTGAGCAATCAGCCCCAGCATTTT. Translation gives CASSSLDGPLSNQPQHF.

This chain joins TRBV7-9 and TRBJ2-7, with D possibly being TRBD1 (5 bases). The V gene's germline CDR1 is SEHNR and CDR2 FQNEAQ (reference sequence). The CDR3 is made up of 15 amino acids. The germline V and J ends were trimmed by 5 bases and 3 bases, with 17 bases remaining between them. CDR3 in DNA: TGTGCCAGCAGCCTTTTCCTAGGACATTTCTACGAGCAGTACTTC. Translation gives CASSLFLGHFYEQYF.

This clone was recorded a few times. V usage is TRBV5-6 and J usage is TRBJ2-6, with a possible D match to TRBD1 (6 bases). This CDR3 spans 17 amino acids. Trimming pared 1 base from V and 3 bases from J, leaving 14 bases between. Germline loops: CDR1 SGHDT, CDR2 YYEEEE. The CDR3 coding sequence is TGTGCCAGCAGCTTGCCCAGGGGCCTAAGTGGGGCCAACGTCCTGACTTTC. Translating it yields CASSLPRGLSGANVLTF.

This chain joins TRBV7-8 and TRBJ1-2; 8 bases agree with TRBD1. Germline values: CDR1 SGHVS, CDR2 FQNEAQ. The CDR3 spans 16 residues. V lost 4 bases to trimming and J lost 2 bases; unmatched junction nucleotides: 9. The CDR3 is CASSSNTDRGNYGYTF. The DNA for the CDR3 is TGTGCCAGCAGCTCGAATACCGACAGGGGAAACTATGGCTACACCTTC.

This rearrangement joins TRBV15 to TRBJ2-1; D tentatively reads TRBD1 or TRBD2 (6 bases each). The CDR3 consists of 15 residues. Trimming removed 5 bases at V and 8 bases at J, with 19 bases between. From germline, CDR1 is LNHNV and CDR2 YYDKDF (reference sequence). CDR3 nucleotide sequence: TGTGCCACCAGCGGGCAGAGGGGGGTCGGGTATGAGCAGTTCTTC. Its translation is CATSGQRGVGYEQFF.

V is TRBV7-9 and J is TRBJ2-3, with D perhaps matching TRBD1 (6 bases). The CDR3 runs to 14 residues. In germline, CDR1 is SEHNR, CDR2 FQNEAQ (reference sequence). V lost 3 bases and J 6 bases, leaving 13 bases between the germline ends. CDR3 protein: CASSFSQGTDTQYF. CDR3 bases: TGTGCCAGCAGCTTCTCACAGGGAACCGATACGCAGTATTTT.

The V and J genes are TRBV6-6 and TRBJ2-3; D is unresolved. Trimming removed 4 bases at V and 6 bases at J, with 8 bases between. The V gene's germline CDR1 is MNHNY and CDR2 SVGAGI (reference sequence). There are 12 residues in the CDR3. CDR3 sequence (DNA): TGTGCCAGCAGTTCGATTGCGGATACGCAGTATTTT. Translating gives CASSSIADTQYF.

This chain connects TRBV10-3 to TRBJ1-2, with TRBD1 as a possible D gene (6 bases). The V end was cut by 2 bases, the J end by 3 bases, with 13 bases between. There are 15 residues in the CDR3. Germline V gene lookup returns CDR1 ENHRY and CDR2 SYGVKD. The CDR3 region is CAISEISGDHYGYTF. DNA of the CDR3: TGTGCCATCAGTGAGATTTCAGGGGACCACTATGGCTACACCTTC.

This chain links TRBV6-5 with TRBJ1-3; D may be TRBD1 (6 bases). Trimming stripped 6 bases from V and 0 bases from J, with 12 bases between. Germline V gene data show CDR1 as MNHEY and CDR2 as SVGAGI. The CDR3 runs to 15 residues. The CDR3 nucleotides are TGTGCCAGCAGCCGACAGGCAATCTCTGGAAACACCATATATTTT. This translates into CASSRQAISGNTIYF.

The V call is TRBV2, the J call TRBJ2-5; 10 positions match TRBD2. The J segment lost 5 bases and the V segment lost 2 bases, leaving 8 bases of the junction unmatched. The CDR3 is made up of 16 amino acids. Germline CDR1 is SNHLY and CDR2 is FYNNEI. CDR3 residues: CASSESSGGARETQYF. The CDR3, as DNA: TGTGCCAGCAGTGAATCCAGCGGGGGGGCTAGGGAGACCCAGTACTTC.

The V call is TRBV2, the J call TRBJ2-3, with 13 bases fitting TRBD2. The CDR3 sequence is 15 residues long. The J segment lost 3 bases and the V segment lost 7 bases, leaving 4 bases of the junction unmatched. Germline values: CDR1 SNHLY, CDR2 FYNNEI. CDR3 nucleotide sequence: TGTGCCAGCACTCAGGGACTAGCGGGGACAGATACGCAGTATTTT. This translates into CASTQGLAGTDTQYF.

The chain recombines TRBV5-4 with TRBJ2-7; D may match TRBD1 or TRBD2 (6 bases each). The V end lost 2 bases, the J end lost 6 bases, and 12 bases lay between the germline ends. The CDR3 runs to 13 residues. Germline values: CDR1 SGHNT, CDR2 YYREEE (reference sequence). This CDR3 is CASSFTGAREQYF. CDR3 nucleotide sequence: TGTGCCAGCAGCTTTACGGGGGCCCGCGAGCAGTACTTC.

The J gene is TRBJ2-7, the V gene TRBV29-1; 7 positions agree with TRBD2. Germline values: CDR1 SQVTM, CDR2 ANQGSEA. The CDR3 totals 18 residues. V was clipped by 4 bases and J by 0 bases; unmatched bases: 18. The DNA of the CDR3 is TGCAGCGTTGTAAATCGGGCTATGGGAGGGCGAAGCTCCTACGAGCAGTACTTC. Protein: CSVVNRAMGGRSSYEQYF.